This T cell receptor beta chain was captured in a study of T cells in Graves' hyperthyroidism and ophthalmopathy. Study conclusions and caveats: The model's output predicted ophthalmopathy at a median of 6.5 months prior to onset.

In the case of this clonotype: Its antigen is unidentified.

Based on clinical symptoms, serum thyroxine and TRAb, thyroid ultrasound and orbital computed tomography, diagnoses were reached. Progressors' blood was drawn at hyperthyroidism diagnosis, before ophthalmopathy symptoms. RNA transcripts yielded amplified TCR beta CDR3 regions. Researchers ran a first-round RT-PCR on the TCR CDR3 using the HTBI primer set. TCRdb reprocessed the multiplex PCR reads with MiXCR, giving one entry per CDR3 protein. The sample lists approximately 400,000 distinct CDR3 sequences, about 15% occurring once. The source material was blood. This sequence originates from a woman aged 18 to 35 with Graves' hyperthyroidism that later progressed to Graves' ophthalmopathy.

The CDR3: CSVQVKTGGGYTF. DNA of the CDR3: TGCAGCGTTCAGGTGAAGACAGGGGGTGGCTACACCTTC. The chain carries TRBV29-1 and TRBJ1-2; the match to TRBD1 covers 9 bases. The CDR3 is 13 amino acids. The ends lost 5 bases at V and 7 bases at J; junction bases unmatched: 8. Germline values: CDR1 SQVTM, CDR2 ANQGSEA.